The entry that follows covers one T cell receptor (beta chain) sequence. Clones were read by immunoSEQ multiplex PCR, and TCRdb kept only the in-frame ones, dropping some. The table includes 110,000 to 150,000 clones, roughly 90% detected once. The data originate from a study of cytomegalovirus exposure and HLA in healthy donors. Per the germline V gene, CDR1 is SEHNR and CDR2 is FQNEAQ (reference sequence). The CDR3 is 15 amino acids. Trimming cost V 2 bases and J 0 bases; bases outside gene matches: 0. The sequence was collected from a man aged 18 to 29 in good health and CMV-seronegative. The V gene is TRBV7-9, the J gene TRBJ2-2, with 7 nucleotides matching TRBD2. The sequenced sample was PBMCs. CDR3 loop: CASSLSGTNTGELFF. DNA for the CDR3: TGTGCCAGCAGCTTAAGCGGGACGAACACCGGGGAGCTGTTTTTT.